This TCR beta chain appears in the sequencing data of a study of blood T cell repertoires in COVID-19. This clone came up a few times. Authors' processing steps: Reference gene primer amplification in the assay estimated nucleated cell counts. The repertoire was sequenced with immunoSEQ multiplex PCR; TCRdb's copy has only in-frame clones and lacks some. V and J calls and clone size are as listed in that table; D and trimming were resolved from the DNA. The sample shows approximately 260,000 clones, around 82% of them seen only once. The CDR3 has 13 residues. V was shortened by 3 bases and J by 4 bases, with 6 bases between the two germline ends. CDR1 is KGHSH and CDR2 is LQKENI in the germline V gene.

The receptor comes from a man aged 45-65 years who had recovered from COVID-19. Material: PBMCs or T cells enriched from blood (not recorded which). The chain combines TRBV18 with TRBJ2-2; no definite D call. The CDR3 DNA reads TGTGCCAGCTCACCTAGTCGCACCGGGGAGCTGTTTTTT. Encoded protein: CASSPSRTGELFF.